Below, 8 T cell receptor beta chains from the same sample are listed, as sequenced in a study of T-cell reconstitution after alpha-beta-depleted transplantation in children. Preparation of the TCRbeta library used unique molecular identifiers. TCRdb used MiXCR to reprocess the PCR reads, holding one entry per CDR3 protein. Of 200,000 to 250,000 distinct CDR3 sequences listed, roughly 8.1% are singletons. The sample in question was PBMCs, mostly from graft donor cells, obtained 360 days after TCRalphabeta/CD19-depleted stem cell transplant. The receptors were sampled from a male patient between 2 and 10 years old who had a stem cell transplant for acute myeloid leukemia, so the T cells may come from the graft donor.

V and J are TRBV5-1 and TRBJ1-6; D is unclear. Trimming removed 4 bases from V and 5 bases from J, with 4 bases in between. This CDR3 spans 12 amino acids. Germline CDR1 and CDR2: SGHRS and YFSETQ. CDR3 sequence (DNA): TGCGCCAGCAGCCTCGATAATTCACCCCTCCACTTT. Amino acid sequence: CASSLDNSPLHF.

This clonotype was observed a handful of times. The junction does not match germline at one end; this may be a read error. V and J are TRBV12-3 or TRBV12-4 and TRBJ2-3, with 9 bases identical to TRBD2. The CDR3 runs 14 residues. CDR3 nucleotide sequence: TGTGCCAGCAGTATAGCGGGAGTGAGTGATACGCAGTATTTT. This gives the protein CASSIAGVSDTQYF.

The chain links TRBV20-1 to TRBJ2-3; 9 bases agree with TRBD2. The length of the CDR3 is 15 residues. Germline V gene data show CDR1 as DFQATT and CDR2 as SNEGSKA (reference sequence). J was trimmed by 6 bases and V by 0 bases; bases with no gene match: 7. Here the CDR3 reads CSARDVLAGPDTQYF. The CDR3, as DNA: TGCAGTGCTAGAGATGTACTAGCGGGTCCGGATACGCAGTATTTT.

This clonotype was detected a few times. V is TRBV5-5 and J is TRBJ2-5; TRBD1 matches 9 bases. This CDR3 has 16 residues. The germline V gene encodes CDR1 SGHKS and CDR2 YYEKEE (reference sequence). V was pared by 6 bases and J by 5 bases, with 14 bases of the junction left unmatched. The CDR3 sequence: CASTFLLQGAGETQYF. The DNA for the CDR3 is TGTGCCAGCACCTTTTTGCTACAGGGGGCTGGGGAGACCCAGTACTTC.

This clonotype was seen only a few times. The rearrangement joins TRBV7-2 to TRBJ2-5; D is uncertain. Trimming took 5 bases from V and 0 from J, leaving 10 bases between them. The CDR3 sequence is 14 residues long. In germline, CDR1 is SGHTA, CDR2 FQGNSA. Here the CDR3 reads CASSLQEYQETQYF. For the CDR3, the DNA is TGTGCCAGCAGCCTCCAGGAGTACCAAGAGACCCAGTACTTC.

V gene TRBV20-1 combines with J gene TRBJ2-3; TRBD2 might be the D (6 bases). CDR3 length: 14 amino acids. In germline, CDR1 is DFQATT, CDR2 SNEGSKA (reference sequence). The V end lost 1 base, the J end lost 0 bases, and 8 bases lay between the germline ends. The CDR3 region has the DNA TGCAGTGCTAGAGTAAGCGGGAGCACAGATACGCAGTATTTT. Protein product: CSARVSGSTDTQYF.

V usage is TRBV12-3 or TRBV12-4 and J usage is TRBJ2-4, with D maybe TRBD1 (6 bases). CDR3 length: 16 residues. V was trimmed by 1 base and J by 2 bases, leaving 12 bases between them. This CDR3 is CASSLDRVKTKNIQYF. The CDR3 bases are TGTGCCAGCAGTTTAGACAGGGTGAAAACCAAAAACATTCAGTACTTC.

This clonotype has more than one count but fewer than ten. The V and J genes are TRBV14 and TRBJ2-1, with 11 bases lining up with TRBD2. Trimming at V came to 2 bases and at J to 6 bases, leaving 6 bases not matched to a gene. The CDR3 is 16 residues long. CDR1 SGHDN and CDR2 FVKESK come from the germline V gene. The CDR3 nucleotides read TGTGCCAGCAGCCAACCCGGGACTAGCGGTATCAATGAGCAGTTCTTC. The encoded protein is CASSQPGTSGINEQFF.